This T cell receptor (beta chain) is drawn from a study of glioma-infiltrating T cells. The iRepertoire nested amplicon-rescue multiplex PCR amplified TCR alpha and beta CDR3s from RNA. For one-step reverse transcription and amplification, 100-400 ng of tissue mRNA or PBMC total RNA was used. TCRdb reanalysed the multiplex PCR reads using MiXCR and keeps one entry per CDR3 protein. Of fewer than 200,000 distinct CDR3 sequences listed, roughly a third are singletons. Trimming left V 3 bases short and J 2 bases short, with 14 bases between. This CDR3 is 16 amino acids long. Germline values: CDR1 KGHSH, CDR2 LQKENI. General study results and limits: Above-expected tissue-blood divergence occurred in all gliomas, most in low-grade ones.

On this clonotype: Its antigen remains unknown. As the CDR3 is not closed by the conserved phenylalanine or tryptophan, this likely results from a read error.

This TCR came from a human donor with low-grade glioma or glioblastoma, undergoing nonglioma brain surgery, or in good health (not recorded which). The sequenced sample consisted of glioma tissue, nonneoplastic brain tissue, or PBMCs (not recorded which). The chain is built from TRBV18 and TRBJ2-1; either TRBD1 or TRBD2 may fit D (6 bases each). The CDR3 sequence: CASSPVGGRTYNEQFL. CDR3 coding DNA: TGTGCCAGCTCACCGGTGGGGGGCAGAACCTACAATGAGCAGTTCCTC.